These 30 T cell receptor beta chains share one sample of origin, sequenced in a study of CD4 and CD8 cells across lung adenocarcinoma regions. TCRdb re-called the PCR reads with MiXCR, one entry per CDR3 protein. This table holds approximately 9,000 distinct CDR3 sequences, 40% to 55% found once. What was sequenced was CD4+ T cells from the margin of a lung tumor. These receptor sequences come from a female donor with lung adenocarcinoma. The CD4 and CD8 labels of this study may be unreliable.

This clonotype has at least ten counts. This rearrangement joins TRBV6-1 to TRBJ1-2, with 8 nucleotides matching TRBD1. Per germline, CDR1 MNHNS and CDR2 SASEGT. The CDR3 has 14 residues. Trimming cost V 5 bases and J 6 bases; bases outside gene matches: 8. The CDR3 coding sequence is TGTGCCAGCAGTCGCCTGGACAGGGAGCATGGCTACACCTTC. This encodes CASSRLDREHGYTF.

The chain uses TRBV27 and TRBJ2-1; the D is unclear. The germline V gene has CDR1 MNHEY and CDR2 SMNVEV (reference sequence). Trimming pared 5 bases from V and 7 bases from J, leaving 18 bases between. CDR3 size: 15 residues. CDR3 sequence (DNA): TGTGCCAGCAGTGTCAGCAACCCAAAGGTAAATGAGCAGTTCTTC. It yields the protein CASSVSNPKVNEQFF.

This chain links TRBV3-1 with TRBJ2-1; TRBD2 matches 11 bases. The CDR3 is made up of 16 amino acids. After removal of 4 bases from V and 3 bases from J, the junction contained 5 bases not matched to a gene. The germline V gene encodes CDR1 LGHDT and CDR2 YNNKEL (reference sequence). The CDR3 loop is CASSPLAGVLYNEQFF. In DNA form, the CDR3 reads TGTGCCAGCAGCCCACTAGCGGGAGTCCTCTACAATGAGCAGTTCTTC.

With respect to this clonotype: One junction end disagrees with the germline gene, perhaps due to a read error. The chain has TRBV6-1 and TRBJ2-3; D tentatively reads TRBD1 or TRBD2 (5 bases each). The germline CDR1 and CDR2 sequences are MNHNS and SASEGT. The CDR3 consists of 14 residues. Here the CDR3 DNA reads TGTGCGGGCAGAGGGGACCCATACAAAGATACCCAGTATTTT. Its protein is CAGRGDPYKDTQYF.

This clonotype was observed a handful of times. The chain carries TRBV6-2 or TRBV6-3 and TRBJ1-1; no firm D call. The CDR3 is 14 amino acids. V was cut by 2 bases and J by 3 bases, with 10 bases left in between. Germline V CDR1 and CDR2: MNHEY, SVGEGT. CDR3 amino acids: CASSYKGSDTEAFF. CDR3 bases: TGTGCCAGCAGTTACAAGGGTTCGGACACTGAAGCTTTCTTT.

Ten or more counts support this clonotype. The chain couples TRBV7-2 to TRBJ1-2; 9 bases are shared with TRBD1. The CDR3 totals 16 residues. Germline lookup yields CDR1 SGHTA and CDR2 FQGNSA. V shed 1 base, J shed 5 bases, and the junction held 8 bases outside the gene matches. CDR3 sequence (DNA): TGTGCCAGCAGCTTAGAGGTGGGACAGGGAGGTTATGGCTACACCTTC. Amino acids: CASSLEVGQGGYGYTF. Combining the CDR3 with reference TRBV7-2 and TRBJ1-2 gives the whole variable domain GAGVSQSPSNKVTEKGKDVELRCDPISGHTALYWYRQSLGQGLEFLIYFQGNSAPDKSGLPSDRFSAERTGGSVSTLTIQRTQQEDSAVYLCASSLEVGQGGYGYTFGSGTRLTVV.

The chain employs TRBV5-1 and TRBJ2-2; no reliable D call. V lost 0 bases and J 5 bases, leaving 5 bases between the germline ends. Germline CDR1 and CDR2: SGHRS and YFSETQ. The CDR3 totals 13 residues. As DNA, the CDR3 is TGCGCCAGCAGCTTGGGGGATACCGGGGAGCTGTTTTTT. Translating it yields CASSLGDTGELFF.

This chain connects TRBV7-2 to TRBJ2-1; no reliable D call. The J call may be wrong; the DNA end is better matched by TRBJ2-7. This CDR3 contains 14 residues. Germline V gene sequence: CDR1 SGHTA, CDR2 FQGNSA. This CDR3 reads CASSFGAPPYEQYF. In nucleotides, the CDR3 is TGTGCCAGCAGCTTTGGAGCGCCCCCCTACGAGCAGTACTTC.

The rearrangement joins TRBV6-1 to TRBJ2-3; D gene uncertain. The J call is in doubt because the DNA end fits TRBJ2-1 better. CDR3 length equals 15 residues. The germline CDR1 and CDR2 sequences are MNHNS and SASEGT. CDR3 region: CASSEMVGGFYEQFF. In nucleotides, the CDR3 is TGTGCCAGCAGTGAAATGGTAGGTGGGTTCTACGAGCAGTTCTTC.

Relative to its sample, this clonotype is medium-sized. The CDR3 DNA follows: TGTGCCATCAGTGAGGGTGTGGCCCAAGAGACCCAGTACTTC. Its translation: CAISEGVAQETQYF. The chain couples TRBV10-3 to TRBJ2-5; D gene ambiguous. Germline V gene data show CDR1 as ENHRY and CDR2 as SYGVKD. Trimming stripped 2 bases from V and 1 base from J, with 8 bases between. This CDR3 has 14 amino acids.

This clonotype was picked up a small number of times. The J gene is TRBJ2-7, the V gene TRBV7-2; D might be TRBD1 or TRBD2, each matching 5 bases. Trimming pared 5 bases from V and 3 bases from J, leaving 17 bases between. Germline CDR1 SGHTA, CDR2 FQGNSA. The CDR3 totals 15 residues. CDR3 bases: TGTGCCAGCAGCCCCACGGGGCAACAATTCTACGAGCAGTACTTC. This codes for CASSPTGQQFYEQYF.

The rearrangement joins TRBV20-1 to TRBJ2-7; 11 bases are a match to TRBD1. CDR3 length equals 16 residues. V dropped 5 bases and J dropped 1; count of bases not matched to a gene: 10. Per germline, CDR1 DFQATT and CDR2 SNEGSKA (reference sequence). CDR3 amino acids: CSAQKTGTGGSYEQYF. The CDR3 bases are TGCAGTGCTCAAAAAACCGGGACAGGGGGATCCTACGAGCAGTACTTC.

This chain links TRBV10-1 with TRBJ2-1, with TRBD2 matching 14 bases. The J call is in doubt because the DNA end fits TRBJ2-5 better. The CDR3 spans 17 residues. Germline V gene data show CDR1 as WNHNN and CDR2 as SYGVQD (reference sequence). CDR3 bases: TGCGCCAGCAGTGAGTCGGGGACTAGCGGGAGACAAGAGACCCAGTACTTC. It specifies CASSESGTSGRQETQYF.

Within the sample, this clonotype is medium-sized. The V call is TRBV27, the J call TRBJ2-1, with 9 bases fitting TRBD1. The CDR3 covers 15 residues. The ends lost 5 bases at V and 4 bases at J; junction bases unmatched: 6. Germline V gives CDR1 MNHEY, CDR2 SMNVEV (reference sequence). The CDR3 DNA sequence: TGTGCCAGCAGTCCAGGACAGGGGCGGTACAATGAGCAGTTCTTC. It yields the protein CASSPGQGRYNEQFF.

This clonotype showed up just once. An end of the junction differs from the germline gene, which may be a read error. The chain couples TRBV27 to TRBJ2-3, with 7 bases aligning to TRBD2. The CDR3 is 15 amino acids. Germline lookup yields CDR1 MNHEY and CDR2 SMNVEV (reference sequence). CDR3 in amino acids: CASSSGGRAKNMQYF. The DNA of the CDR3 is TGTGCCAGCAGTTCGGGCGGGAGAGCCAAAAACATGCAGTATTTC.

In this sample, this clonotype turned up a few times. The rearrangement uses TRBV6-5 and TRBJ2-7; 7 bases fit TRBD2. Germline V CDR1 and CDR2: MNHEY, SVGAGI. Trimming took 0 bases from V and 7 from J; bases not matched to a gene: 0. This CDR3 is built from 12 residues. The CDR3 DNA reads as TGTGCCAGCAGTTACTCGGGGGGGGAGCAGTACTTC. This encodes CASSYSGGEQYF.

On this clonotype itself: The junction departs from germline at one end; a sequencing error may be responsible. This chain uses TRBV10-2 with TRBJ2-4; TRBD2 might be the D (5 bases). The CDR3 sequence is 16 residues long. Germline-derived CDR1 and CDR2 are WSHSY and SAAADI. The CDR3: CASSDRRLRAKNTQYF. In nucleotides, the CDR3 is TGCGCCAGCAGTGACAGGAGGCTGCGAGCCAAAAACACTCAGTACTTC.

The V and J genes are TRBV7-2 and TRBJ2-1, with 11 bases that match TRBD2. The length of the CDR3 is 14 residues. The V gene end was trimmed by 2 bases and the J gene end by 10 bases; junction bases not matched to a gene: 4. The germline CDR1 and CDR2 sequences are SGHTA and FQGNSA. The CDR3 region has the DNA TGTGCCAGCAGCTTAACTAGCGGGAGTGCCGAGCAGTTCTTC. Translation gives CASSLTSGSAEQFF.

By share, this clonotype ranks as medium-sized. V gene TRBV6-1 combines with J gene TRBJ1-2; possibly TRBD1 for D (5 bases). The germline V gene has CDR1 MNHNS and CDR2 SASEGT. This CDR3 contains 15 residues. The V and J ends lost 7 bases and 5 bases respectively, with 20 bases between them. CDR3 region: CASTSGLRGIYGYTF. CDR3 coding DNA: TGTGCCAGCACCTCTGGCCTGAGGGGCATTTATGGCTACACCTTC.

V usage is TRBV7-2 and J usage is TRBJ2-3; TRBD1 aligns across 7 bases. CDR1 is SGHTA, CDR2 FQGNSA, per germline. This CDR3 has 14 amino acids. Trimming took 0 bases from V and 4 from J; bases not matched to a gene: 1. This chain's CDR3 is CASSLAQGPDTQYF. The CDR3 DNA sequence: TGTGCCAGCAGCTTAGCACAGGGGCCAGATACGCAGTATTTT. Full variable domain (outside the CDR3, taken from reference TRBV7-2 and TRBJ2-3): GAGVSQSPSNKVTEKGKDVELRCDPISGHTALYWYRQSLGQGLEFLIYFQGNSAPDKSGLPSDRFSAERTGGSVSTLTIQRTQQEDSAVYLCASSLAQGPDTQYFGPGTRLTVL.

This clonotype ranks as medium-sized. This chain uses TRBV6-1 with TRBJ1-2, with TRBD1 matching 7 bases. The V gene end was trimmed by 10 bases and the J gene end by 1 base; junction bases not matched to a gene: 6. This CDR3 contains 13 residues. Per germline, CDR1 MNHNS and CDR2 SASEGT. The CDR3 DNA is TGTGCCACCCAGACAGGGAATAACTATGGCTACACCTTC. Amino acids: CATQTGNNYGYTF.

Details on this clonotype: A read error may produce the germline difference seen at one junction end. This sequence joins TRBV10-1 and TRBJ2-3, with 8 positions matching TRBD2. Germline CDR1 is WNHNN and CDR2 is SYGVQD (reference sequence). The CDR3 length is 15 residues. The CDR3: CASTREGLRRDTQYF. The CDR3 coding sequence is TGCGCCAGCACCCGGGAGGGCCTAAGAAGAGACACGCAGTACTTT.

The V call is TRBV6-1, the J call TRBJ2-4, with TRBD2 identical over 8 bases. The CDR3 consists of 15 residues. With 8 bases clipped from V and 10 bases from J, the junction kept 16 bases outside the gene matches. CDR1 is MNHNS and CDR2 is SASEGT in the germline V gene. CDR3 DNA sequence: TGTGCCAGCGCCCGGGGGGGGAGCGCCAAAGATATTCAGTACTTC. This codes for CASARGGSAKDIQYF.

The DNA of the CDR3 is TGTGCCAGCAGCCACAGGGGGGAGGCCGGGGAGCTGTTTTTT. Protein: CASSHRGEAGELFF. J is TRBJ2-2 and V is TRBV7-2, with 8 bases identical to TRBD1. J was trimmed by 6 bases and V by 5 bases; bases with no gene match: 5. The CDR3 has 14 amino acids. Germline CDR1 is SGHTA and CDR2 is FQGNSA.

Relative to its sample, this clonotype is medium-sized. The CDR3 DNA reads as TGTGCCAGCAGAGGGGGACTAGCGGGAGGCCGGTGGGAGACCCAGTACTTC. This sequence encodes CASRGGLAGGRWETQYF. V gene TRBV6-1 combines with J gene TRBJ2-5; TRBD2 matches at 15 bases. This CDR3 comprises 17 residues. Germline CDR1 reads MNHNS; CDR2 reads SASEGT. The trim removed 6 bases at V and 5 bases at J, leaving 10 bases unmatched.

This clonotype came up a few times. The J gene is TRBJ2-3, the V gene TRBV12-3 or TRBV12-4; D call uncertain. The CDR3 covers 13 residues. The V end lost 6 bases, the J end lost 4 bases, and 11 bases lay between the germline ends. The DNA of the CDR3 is TGTGCCAGCAGATTAAATGGGGCAGATACGCAGTATTTT. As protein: CASRLNGADTQYF.

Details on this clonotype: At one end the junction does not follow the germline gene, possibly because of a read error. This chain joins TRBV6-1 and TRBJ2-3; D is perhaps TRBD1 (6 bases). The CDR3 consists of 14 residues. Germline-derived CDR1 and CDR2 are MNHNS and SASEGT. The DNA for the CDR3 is TGTGCGGGCAGTGGGGGCCGTAGTTCCCATACGCAGTATTTC. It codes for CAGSGGRSSHTQYF.

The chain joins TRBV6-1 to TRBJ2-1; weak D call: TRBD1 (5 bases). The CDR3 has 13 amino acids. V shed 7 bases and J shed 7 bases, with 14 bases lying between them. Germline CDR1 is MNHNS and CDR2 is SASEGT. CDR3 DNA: TGTGCCAGCAAACAAAAGGGGCGGAATGAGCAGTTCTTC. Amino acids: CASKQKGRNEQFF.

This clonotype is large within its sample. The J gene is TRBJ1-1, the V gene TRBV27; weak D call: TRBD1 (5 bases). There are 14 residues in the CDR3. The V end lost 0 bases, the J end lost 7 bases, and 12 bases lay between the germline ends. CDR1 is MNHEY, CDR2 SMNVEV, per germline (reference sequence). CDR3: CASSLSGRSLEAFF. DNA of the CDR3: TGTGCCAGCAGTTTATCGGGACGGTCCCTTGAAGCTTTCTTT.

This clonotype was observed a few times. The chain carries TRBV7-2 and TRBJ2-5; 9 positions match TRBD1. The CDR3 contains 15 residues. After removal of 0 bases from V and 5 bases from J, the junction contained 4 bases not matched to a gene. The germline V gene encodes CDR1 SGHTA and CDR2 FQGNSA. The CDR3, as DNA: TGTGCCAGCAGCTTAGCCGGGACAGGGAGGGAGACCCAGTACTTC. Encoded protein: CASSLAGTGRETQYF. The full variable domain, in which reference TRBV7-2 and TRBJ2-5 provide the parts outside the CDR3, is GAGVSQSPSNKVTEKGKDVELRCDPISGHTALYWYRQSLGQGLEFLIYFQGNSAPDKSGLPSDRFSAERTGGSVSTLTIQRTQQEDSAVYLCASSLAGTGRETQYFGPGTRLLVL.